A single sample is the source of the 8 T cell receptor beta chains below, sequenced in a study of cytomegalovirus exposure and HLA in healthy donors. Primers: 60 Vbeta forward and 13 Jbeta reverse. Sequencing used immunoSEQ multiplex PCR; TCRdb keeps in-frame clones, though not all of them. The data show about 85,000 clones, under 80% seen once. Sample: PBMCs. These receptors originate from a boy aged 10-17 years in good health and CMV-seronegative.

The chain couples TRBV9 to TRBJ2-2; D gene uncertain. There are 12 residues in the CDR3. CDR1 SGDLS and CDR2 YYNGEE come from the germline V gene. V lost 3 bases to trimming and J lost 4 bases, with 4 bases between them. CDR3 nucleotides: TGTGCCAGCAGCGCTCTCACCGGGGAGCTGTTTTTT. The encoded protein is CASSALTGELFF.

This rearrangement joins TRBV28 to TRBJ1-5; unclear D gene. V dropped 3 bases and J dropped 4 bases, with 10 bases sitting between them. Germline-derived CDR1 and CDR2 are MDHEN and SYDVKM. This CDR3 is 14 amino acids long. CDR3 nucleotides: TGTGCCAGCAGTTTGAATCAGGTAAATCAGCCCCAGCATTTT. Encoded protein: CASSLNQVNQPQHF.

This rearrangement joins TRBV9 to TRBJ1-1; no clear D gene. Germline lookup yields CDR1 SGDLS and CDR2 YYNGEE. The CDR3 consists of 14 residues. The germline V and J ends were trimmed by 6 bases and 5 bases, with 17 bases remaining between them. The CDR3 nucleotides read TGTGCCAGCAATTTCGAGGGCGCGGGTACTGAAGCTTTCTTT. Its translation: CASNFEGAGTEAFF.

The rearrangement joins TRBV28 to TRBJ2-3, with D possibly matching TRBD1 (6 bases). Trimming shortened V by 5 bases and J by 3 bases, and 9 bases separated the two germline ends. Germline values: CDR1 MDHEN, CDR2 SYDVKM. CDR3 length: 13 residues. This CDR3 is CASSGGHTDTQYF. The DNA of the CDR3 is TGTGCCAGCAGTGGGGGACATACAGATACGCAGTATTTT.

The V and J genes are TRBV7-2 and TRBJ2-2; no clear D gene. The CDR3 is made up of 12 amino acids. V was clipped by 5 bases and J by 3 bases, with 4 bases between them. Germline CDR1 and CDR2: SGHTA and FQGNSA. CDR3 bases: TGTGCCAGCAGCAGAGACACCGGGGAGCTGTTTTTT. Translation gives CASSRDTGELFF.

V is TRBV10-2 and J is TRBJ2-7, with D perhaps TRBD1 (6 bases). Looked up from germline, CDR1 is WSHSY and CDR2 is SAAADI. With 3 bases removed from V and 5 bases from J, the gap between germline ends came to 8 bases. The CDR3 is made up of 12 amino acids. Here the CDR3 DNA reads TGCGCCAGCAGTGATCAGGGGAACGAGCAGTACTTC. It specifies CASSDQGNEQYF.

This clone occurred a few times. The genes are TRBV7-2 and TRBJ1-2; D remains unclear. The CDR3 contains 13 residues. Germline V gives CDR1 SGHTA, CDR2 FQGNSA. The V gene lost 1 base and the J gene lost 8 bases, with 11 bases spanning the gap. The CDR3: CASSLDGLGGYTF. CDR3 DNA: TGTGCCAGCAGCTTAGATGGGTTGGGCGGCTACACCTTC.

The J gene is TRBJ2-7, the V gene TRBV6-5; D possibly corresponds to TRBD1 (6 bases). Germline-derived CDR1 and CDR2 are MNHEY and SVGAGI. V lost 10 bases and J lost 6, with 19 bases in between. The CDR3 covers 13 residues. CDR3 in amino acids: CATLVGASGEQYF. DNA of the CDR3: TGTGCCACCCTGGTGGGGGCGTCGGGCGAGCAGTACTTC.